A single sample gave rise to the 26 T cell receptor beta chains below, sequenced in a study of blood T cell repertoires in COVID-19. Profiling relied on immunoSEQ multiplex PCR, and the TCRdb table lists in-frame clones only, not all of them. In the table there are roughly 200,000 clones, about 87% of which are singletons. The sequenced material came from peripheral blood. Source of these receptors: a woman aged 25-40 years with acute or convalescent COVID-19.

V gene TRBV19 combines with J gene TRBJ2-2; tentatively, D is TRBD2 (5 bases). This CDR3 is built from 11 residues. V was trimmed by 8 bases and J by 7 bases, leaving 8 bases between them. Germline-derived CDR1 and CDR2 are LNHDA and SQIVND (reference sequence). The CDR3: CASRGSGELFF. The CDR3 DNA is TGTGCCAGTCGAGGGAGCGGGGAGCTGTTTTTT.

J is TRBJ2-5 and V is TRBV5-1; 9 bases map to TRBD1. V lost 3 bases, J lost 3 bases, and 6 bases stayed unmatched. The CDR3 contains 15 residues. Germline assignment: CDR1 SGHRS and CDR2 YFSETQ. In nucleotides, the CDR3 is TGCGCCAGCAGCTCGGGGACAGGGTCGGAAGAGACCCAGTACTTC. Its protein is CASSSGTGSEETQYF.

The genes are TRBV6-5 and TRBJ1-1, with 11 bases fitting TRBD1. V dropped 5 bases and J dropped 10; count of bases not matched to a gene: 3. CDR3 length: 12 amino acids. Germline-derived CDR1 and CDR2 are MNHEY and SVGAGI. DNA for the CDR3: TGTGCCAGCAGTCAGGGGACAGGGGGAGCTTTCTTT. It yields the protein CASSQGTGGAFF.

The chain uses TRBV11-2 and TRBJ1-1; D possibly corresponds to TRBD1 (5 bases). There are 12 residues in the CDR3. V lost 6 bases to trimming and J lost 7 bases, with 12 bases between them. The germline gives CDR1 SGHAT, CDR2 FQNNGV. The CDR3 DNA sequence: TGTGCCAGCAGATCACAGGCAAATGAAGCTTTCTTT. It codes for CASRSQANEAFF.

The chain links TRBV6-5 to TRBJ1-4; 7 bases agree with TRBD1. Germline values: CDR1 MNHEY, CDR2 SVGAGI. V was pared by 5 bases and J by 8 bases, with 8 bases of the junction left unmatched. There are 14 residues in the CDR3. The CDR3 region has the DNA TGTGCCAGCAGTACGCGACAGGGCAGCGAAAAACTGTTTTTT. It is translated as CASSTRQGSEKLFF.

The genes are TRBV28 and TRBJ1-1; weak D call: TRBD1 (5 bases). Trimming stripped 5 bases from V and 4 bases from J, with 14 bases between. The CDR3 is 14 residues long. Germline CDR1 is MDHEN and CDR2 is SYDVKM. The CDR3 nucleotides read TGTGCCAGCAGTCCCAGGGATCCGGTCACTGAAGCTTTCTTT. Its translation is CASSPRDPVTEAFF.

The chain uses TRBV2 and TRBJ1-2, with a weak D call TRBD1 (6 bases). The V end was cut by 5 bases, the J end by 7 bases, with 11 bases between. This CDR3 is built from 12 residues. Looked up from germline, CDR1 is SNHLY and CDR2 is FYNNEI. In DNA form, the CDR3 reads TGTGCCAGCAGTAGTGGGGGCCGTGGCTACACCTTC. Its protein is CASSSGGRGYTF.

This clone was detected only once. The CDR3 sequence: CASTDRGYPTNEKLFF. The CDR3 DNA sequence: TGTGCCAGCACTGACAGGGGGTACCCAACTAATGAAAAACTGTTTTTT. V gene TRBV19 combines with J gene TRBJ1-4; the match to TRBD1 covers 9 bases. Looked up from germline, CDR1 is LNHDA and CDR2 is SQIVND (reference sequence). The V segment lost 9 bases and the J segment 0 bases; nucleotides outside the gene matches: 8. The CDR3 has 16 amino acids.

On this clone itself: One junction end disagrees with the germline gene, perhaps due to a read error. This CDR3 is CASSNRDSPIF. CDR3 in DNA: TGTGCCAGCAGCAACCGGGACTCCCCCATATTT. This rearrangement joins TRBV6-5 to TRBJ2-3, with a weak D call TRBD2 (6 bases). The CDR3 runs 11 residues. Per germline, CDR1 MNHEY and CDR2 SVGAGI.

The CDR3 nucleotides are TGTGCCAGCAGCAAAGGACATCCGAACACTGAAGCTTTCTTT. Its protein is CASSKGHPNTEAFF. The V call is TRBV21-1, the J call TRBJ1-1; no check of the table's D call, TRBD1, against the DNA was made. TRBV21-1 is recorded as a pseudogene. This CDR3 comprises 14 residues.

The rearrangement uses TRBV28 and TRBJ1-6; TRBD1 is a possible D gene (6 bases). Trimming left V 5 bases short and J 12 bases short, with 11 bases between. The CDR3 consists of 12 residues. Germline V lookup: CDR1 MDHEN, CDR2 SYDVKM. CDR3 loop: CASSLQGLPLHF. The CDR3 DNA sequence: TGTGCCAGCAGTCTCCAGGGGTTACCCCTCCACTTT.

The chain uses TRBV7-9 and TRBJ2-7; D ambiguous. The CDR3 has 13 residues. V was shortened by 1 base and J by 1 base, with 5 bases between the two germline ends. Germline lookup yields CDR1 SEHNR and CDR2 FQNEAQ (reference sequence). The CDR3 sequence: CASSLGPSYEQYF. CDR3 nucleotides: TGTGCCAGCAGCTTAGGGCCATCCTACGAGCAGTACTTC. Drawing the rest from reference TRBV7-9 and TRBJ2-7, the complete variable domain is DTGVSQNPRHKITKRGQNVTFRCDPISEHNRLYWYRQTLGQGPEFLTYFQNEAQLEKSRLLSDRFSAERPKGSFSTLEIQRTEQGDSAMYLCASSLGPSYEQYFGPGTRLTVT.

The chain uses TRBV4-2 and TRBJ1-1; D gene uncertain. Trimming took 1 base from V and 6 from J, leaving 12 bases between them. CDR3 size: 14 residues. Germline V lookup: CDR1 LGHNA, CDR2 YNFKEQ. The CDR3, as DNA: TGTGCCAGCAGCCAAGGTGCGGGGATCTCTGAAGCTTTCTTT. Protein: CASSQGAGISEAFF.

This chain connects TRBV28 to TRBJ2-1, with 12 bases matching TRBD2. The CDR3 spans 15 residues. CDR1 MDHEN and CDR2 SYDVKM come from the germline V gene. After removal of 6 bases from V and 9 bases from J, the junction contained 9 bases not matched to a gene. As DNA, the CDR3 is TGTGCCAGCAGCGGAAGACTAGCGGGAGTTTTTGAGCAGTTCTTC. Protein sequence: CASSGRLAGVFEQFF.

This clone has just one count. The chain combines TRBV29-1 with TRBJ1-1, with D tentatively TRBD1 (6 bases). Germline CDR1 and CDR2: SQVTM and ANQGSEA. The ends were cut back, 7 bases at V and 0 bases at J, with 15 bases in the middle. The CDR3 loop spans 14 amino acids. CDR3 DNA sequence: TGCAGCGCTTGCCCGGGACAAATGAACACTGAAGCTTTCTTT. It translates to CSACPGQMNTEAFF.

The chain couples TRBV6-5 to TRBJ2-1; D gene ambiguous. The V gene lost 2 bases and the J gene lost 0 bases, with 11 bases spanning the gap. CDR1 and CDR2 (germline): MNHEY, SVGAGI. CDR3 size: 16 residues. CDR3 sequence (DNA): TGTGCCAGCAGTTACCTCTCTACGAGCTCCTACAATGAGCAGTTCTTC. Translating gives CASSYLSTSSYNEQFF.

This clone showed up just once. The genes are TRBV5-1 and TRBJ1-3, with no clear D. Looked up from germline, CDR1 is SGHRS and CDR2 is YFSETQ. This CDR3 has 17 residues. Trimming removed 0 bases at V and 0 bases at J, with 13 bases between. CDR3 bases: TGCGCCAGCAGCTTGGAGGGCAGCGGCTTCTCTGGAAACACCATATATTTT. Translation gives CASSLEGSGFSGNTIYF.

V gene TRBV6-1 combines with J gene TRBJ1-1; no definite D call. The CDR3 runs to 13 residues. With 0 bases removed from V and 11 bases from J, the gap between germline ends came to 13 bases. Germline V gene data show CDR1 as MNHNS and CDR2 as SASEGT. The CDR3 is CASSEALPGWAFF. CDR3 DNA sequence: TGTGCCAGCAGTGAAGCGCTACCAGGTTGGGCTTTCTTT.

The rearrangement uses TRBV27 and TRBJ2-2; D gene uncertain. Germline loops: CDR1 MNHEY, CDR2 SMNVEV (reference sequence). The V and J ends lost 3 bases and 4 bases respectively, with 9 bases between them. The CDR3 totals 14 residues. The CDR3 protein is CASSFGLTTGELFF. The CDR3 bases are TGTGCCAGCAGTTTTGGGCTAACCACCGGGGAGCTGTTTTTT.

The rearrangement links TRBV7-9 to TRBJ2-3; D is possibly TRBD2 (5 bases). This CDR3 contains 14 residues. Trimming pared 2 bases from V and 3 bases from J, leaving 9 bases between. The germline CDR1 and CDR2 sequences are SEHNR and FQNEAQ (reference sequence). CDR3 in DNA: TGTGCCAGCAGCTTAAAACTAGTGACAGATACGCAGTATTTT. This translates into CASSLKLVTDTQYF.

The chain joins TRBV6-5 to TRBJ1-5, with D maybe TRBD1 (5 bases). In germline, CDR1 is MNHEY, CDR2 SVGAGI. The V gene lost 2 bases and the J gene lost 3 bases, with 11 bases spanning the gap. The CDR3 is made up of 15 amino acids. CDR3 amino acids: CASSYGSGFNQPQHF. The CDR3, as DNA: TGTGCCAGCAGTTACGGTTCAGGGTTCAATCAGCCCCAGCATTTT.

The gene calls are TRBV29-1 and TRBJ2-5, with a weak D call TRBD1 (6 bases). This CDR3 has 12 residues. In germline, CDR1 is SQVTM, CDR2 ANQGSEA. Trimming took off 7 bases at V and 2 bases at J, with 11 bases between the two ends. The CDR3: CSARQAQETQYF. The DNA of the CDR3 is TGCAGCGCTCGACAGGCACAAGAGACCCAGTACTTC.

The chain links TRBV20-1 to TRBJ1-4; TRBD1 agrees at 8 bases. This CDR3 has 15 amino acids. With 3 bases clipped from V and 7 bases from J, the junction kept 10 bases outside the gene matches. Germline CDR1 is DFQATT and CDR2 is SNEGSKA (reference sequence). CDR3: CSASAGGSSTEKLFF. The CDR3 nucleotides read TGCAGTGCTAGTGCAGGGGGCTCATCTACTGAAAAACTGTTTTTT.

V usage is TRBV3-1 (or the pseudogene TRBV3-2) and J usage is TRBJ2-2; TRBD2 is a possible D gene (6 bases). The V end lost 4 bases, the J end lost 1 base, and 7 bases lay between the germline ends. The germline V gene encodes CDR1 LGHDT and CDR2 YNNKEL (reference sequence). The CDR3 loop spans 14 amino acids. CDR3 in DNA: TGTGCCAGCAGCCGGGACTGGAACACCGGGGAGCTGTTTTTT. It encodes CASSRDWNTGELFF.

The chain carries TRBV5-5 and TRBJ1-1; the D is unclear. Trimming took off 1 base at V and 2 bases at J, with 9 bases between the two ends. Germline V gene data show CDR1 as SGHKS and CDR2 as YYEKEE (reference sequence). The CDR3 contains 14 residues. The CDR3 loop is CASSLMVANTEAFF. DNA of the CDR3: TGTGCCAGCAGCTTGATGGTGGCAAACACTGAAGCTTTCTTT.

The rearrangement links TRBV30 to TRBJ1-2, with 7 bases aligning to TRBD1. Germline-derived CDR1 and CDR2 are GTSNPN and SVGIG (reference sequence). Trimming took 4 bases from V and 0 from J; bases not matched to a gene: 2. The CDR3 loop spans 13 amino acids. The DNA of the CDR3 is TGTGCCTGGAAGGGACAGCCTAACTATGGCTACACCTTC. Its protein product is CAWKGQPNYGYTF.